This T cell receptor (beta chain) came from a study of blood T cell repertoires in COVID-19 (dated by TCRdb to about 2020). For the study in its entirety: The collaborator samples originated in the United States, Italy and Spain and spanned the acute and convalescent phases of COVID-19. The repertoires were released in a freely available public database intended as a resource for research on the immune response to SARS-CoV-2. The dataset comprised deeply sampled blood TCRbeta repertoires from subjects exposed to, actively infected with, or recovered from COVID-19. Where available, HLA class I and class II types were obtained from metadata supplied by the sample provider rather than from assay-based typing. Samples came from the ongoing ImmuneRACE study (first 160 participants) plus 1,254 subjects from 6 global collaborators. The prospective study material was composed of cDNA or gDNA derived from T cells, B-cell-depleted T cells, or PBMCs. Nearly every sample came with metadata listing a de-identified subject ID, COVID-19 status, age in years and sex.

TCRbeta CDR3 regions were amplified from genomic DNA by means of the immunoSEQ Assay, a bias-controlled multiplex PCR. In the source study's methods: The number of nucleated cells in each sample was estimated by amplification of reference gene primers within the assay. To quantify the absolute abundance of each unique TCRbeta CDR3 rearrangement, sequence reads were collapsed and filtered. For each sample, productive Simpson clonality was calculated by taking the square root of Simpson's diversity index across productive rearrangements. In TCRdb, the immuneACCESS table is reduced to in-frame sequences with V and J assigned. These tables do not hold every clone; where another copy was compared, an unresolved V gene accounts for under half, and the others remain unexplained. From that table come the V and J calls and clone size; the DNA was used to work out D and trimming. In this sample the table shows a few hundred thousand clones, around nine tenths of which occur a single time. The biggest ten clones account for roughly 10% of the sample.

CDR1 is given as MNHNS and CDR2 as SASEGT, both from the germline V gene. Trimming takes 4 bases from V and 3 bases from J, and the germline ends sit 18 bases apart. The CDR3 spans 16 residues, from the cysteine through the phenylalanine. The sequence is cut down to CDR3 DNA, 48 bases in frame from base 1. Participants in the prospective study were enrolled through a virtual design, were aged about 18 to 90 years, and lived in approximately 24 United States geographic areas. Cohort assignment in the prospective study relied on participant-reported clinical history from a screening survey and a study questionnaire. For ImmuneRACE Cohort 3, a participant was defined as recovered based on two consecutive negative NP/OP PCR tests, clearance by a healthcare professional, or resolution of symptoms. Each participant in the prospective study had whole blood, serum and a nasopharyngeal or oropharyngeal swab collected by mobile phlebotomists. Participants in the prospective study had the option to provide additional blood draws and questionnaires over a roughly 2-month period. Before DNA extraction, blood samples from the prospective study were shipped at room temperature or frozen.

As for this clone: Which antigen it targets is not known. No quality values exist for individual bases; no much larger clone is one base distant.

Beyond this particular receptor, the publication reports: Clinical and demographic metadata were provided uncurated, with the amount varying by source and participant.

The sequence links TRBV6-1 to TRBJ1-1; TRBD1 is a possible D gene, resting on 6 matching bases. This TCR came from a woman aged 50 to 60 who had recovered from COVID-19. Input material: PBMCs or T cells enriched from blood (not recorded which). The CDR3 in this case is CASSVEEGRGYTEAFF. The DNA is TGTGCCAGCAGTGTCGAAGAGGGCAGGGGTTACACTGAAGCTTTCTTT.